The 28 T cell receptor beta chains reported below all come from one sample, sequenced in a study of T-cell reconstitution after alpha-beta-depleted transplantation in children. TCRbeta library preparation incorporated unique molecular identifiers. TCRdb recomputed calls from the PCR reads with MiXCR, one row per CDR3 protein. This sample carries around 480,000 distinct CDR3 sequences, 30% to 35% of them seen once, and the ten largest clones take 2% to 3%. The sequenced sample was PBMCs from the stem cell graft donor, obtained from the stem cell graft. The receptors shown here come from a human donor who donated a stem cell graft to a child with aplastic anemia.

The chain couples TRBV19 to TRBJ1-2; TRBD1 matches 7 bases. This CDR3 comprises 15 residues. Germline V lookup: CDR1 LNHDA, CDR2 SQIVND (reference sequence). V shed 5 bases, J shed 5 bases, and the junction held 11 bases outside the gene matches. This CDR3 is CASSSTGTVVYGYTF. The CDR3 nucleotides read TGTGCCAGTAGTTCTACCGGGACAGTGGTTTATGGCTACACCTTC.

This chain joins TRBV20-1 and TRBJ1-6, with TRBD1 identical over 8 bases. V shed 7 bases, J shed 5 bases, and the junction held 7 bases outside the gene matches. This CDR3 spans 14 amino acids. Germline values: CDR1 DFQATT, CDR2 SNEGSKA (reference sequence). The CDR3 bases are TGCAGTGTAAGGGGGACAGGAGATAATTCACCCCTCCACTTT. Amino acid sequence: CSVRGTGDNSPLHF.

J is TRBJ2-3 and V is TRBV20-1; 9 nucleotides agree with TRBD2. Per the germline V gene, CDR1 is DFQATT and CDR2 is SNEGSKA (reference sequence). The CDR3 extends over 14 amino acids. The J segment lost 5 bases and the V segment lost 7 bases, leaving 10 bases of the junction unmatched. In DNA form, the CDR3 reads TGCAGTGGGGCTAGCGGGATTTTTGGAGATACGCAGTATTTT. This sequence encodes CSGASGIFGDTQYF.

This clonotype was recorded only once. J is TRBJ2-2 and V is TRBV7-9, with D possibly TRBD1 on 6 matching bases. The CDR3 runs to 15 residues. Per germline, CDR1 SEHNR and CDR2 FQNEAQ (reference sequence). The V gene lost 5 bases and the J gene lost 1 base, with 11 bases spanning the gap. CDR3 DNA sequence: TGTGCCAGCAGCACCCTGGACAGGAACACCGGGGAGCTGTTTTTT. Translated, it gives CASSTLDRNTGELFF.

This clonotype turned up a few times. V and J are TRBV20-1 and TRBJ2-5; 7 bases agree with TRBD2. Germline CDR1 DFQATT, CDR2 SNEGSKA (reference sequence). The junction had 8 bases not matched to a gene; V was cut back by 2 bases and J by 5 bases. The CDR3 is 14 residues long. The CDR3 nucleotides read TGCAGTGCTAGAATTGGGGGGGGATTGGAGACCCAGTACTTC. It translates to CSARIGGGLETQYF.

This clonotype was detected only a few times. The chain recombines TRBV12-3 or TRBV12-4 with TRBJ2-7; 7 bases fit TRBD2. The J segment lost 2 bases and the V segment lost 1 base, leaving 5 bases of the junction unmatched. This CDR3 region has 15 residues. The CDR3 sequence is CASSLGVAGPYEQYF. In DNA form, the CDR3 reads TGTGCCAGCAGTTTAGGGGTAGCGGGTCCCTACGAGCAGTACTTC.

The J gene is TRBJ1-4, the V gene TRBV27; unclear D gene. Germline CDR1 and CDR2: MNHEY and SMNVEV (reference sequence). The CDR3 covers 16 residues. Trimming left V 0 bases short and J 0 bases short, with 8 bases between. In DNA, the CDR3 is TGTGCCAGCAGTTTATCGATGGCAGCAACTAATGAAAAACTGTTTTTT. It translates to CASSLSMAATNEKLFF.

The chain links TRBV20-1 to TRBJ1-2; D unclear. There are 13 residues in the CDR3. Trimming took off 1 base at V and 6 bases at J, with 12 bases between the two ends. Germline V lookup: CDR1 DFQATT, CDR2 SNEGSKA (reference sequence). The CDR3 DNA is TGCAGTGCTAGAGTGAGCGGGGTTGATGGCTACACCTTC. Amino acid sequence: CSARVSGVDGYTF.

The CDR3 here is CASSSDAGAWNTEAFF. Written as DNA, the CDR3 is TGCGCCAGCAGCTCGGACGCCGGGGCGTGGAACACTGAAGCTTTCTTT. The V and J genes are TRBV5-1 and TRBJ1-1, with a weak D call TRBD1 (5 bases). The V gene's germline CDR1 is SGHRS and CDR2 YFSETQ. V lost 3 bases and J 1 base, leaving 16 bases between the germline ends. The CDR3 consists of 16 residues.

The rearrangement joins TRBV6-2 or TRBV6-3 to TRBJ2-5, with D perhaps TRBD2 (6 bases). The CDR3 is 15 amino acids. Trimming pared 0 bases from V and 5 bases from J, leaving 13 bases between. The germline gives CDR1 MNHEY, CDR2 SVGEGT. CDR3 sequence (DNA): TGTGCCAGCAGTTACTCGAGGGCAGGGAGGGAGACCCAGTACTTC. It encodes CASSYSRAGRETQYF.

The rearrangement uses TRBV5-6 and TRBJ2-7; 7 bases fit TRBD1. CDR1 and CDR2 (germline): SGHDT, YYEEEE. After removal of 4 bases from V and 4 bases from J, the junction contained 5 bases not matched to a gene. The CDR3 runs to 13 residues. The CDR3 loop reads CASSLGTVYEQYV. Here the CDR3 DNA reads TGTGCCAGCAGCCTAGGGACAGTTTACGAGCAGTACGTC.

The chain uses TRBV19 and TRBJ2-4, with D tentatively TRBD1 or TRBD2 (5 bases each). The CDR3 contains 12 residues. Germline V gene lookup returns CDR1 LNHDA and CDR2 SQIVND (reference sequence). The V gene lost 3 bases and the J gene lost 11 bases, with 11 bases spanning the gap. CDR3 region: CASSMSGRVQYF. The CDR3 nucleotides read TGTGCCAGTAGTATGTCAGGGCGGGTTCAGTACTTC.

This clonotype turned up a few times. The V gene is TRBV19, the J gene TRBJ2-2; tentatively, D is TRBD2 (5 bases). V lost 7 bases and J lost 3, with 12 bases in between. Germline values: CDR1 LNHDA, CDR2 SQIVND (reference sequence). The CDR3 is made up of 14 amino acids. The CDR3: CASKHLADTGELFF. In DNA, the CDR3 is TGTGCCAGTAAGCACCTAGCCGACACCGGGGAGCTGTTTTTT.

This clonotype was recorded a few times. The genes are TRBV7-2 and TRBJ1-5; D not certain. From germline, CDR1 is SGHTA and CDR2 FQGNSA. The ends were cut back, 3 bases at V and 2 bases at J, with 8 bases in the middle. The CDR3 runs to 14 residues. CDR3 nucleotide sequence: TGTGCCAGCAGCTTCGAGGTTGGCAATCAGCCCCAGCATTTT. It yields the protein CASSFEVGNQPQHF.

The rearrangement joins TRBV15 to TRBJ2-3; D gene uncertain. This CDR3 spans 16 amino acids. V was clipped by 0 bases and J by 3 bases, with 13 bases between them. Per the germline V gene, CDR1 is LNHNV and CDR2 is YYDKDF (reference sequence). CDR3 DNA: TGTGCCACCAGCAGAGATATGCAGGTCCTTACAGATACGCAGTATTTT. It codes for CATSRDMQVLTDTQYF.

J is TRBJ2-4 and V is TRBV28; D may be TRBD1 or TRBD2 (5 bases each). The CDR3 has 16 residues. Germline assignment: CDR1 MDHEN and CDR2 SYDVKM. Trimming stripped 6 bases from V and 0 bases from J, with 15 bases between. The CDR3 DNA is TGTGCCAGCAGCCCGAGGGGATCAAAAGCCAAAAACATTCAGTACTTC. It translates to CASSPRGSKAKNIQYF. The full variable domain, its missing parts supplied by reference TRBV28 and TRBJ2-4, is DVKVTQSSRYLVKRTGEKVFLECVQDMDHENMFWYRQDPGLGLRLIYFSYDVKMKEKGDIPEGYSVSREKKERFSLILESASTNQTSMYLCASSPRGSKAKNIQYFGAGTRLSVL.

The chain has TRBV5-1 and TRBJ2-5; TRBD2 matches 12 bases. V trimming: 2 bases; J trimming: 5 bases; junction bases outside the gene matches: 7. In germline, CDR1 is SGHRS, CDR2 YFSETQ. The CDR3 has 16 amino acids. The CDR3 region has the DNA TGCGCCAGCAGCTTATTACTAGCGGGAGGCGAGGAGACCCAGTACTTC. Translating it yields CASSLLLAGGEETQYF.

The chain's CDR3 is CATRAGTSSYNEQFF. The CDR3 DNA reads as TGTGCCACCCGGGCGGGGACTAGCTCATACAATGAGCAGTTCTTC. The chain links TRBV24-1 to TRBJ2-1; 9 positions match TRBD2. V lost 9 bases to trimming and J lost 4 bases; unmatched junction nucleotides: 9. Germline CDR1 reads KGHDR; CDR2 reads SFDVKD. CDR3 size: 15 residues.

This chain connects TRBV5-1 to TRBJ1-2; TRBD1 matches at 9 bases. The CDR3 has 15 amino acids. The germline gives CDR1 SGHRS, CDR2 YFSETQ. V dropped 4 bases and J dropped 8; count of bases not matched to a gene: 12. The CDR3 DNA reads TGCGCCAGCAGCAGATCAGACAGGGGGGCTTTCGGCTACACCTTC. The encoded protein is CASSRSDRGAFGYTF.

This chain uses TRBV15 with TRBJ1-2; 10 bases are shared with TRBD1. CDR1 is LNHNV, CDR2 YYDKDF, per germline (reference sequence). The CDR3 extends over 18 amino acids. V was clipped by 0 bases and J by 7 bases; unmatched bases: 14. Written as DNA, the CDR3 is TGTGCCACCAGCAGAGACCTGTTGAGGACAGGGGGTGGAGTTGGCTACACCTTC. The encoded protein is CATSRDLLRTGGGVGYTF.

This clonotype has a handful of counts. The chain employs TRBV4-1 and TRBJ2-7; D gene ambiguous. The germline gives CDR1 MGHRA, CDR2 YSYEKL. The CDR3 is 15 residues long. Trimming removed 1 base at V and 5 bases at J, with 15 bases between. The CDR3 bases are TGCGCCAGCAGCCAAGTAAACGAGCAAATCGACGAGCAGTACTTC. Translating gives CASSQVNEQIDEQYF.

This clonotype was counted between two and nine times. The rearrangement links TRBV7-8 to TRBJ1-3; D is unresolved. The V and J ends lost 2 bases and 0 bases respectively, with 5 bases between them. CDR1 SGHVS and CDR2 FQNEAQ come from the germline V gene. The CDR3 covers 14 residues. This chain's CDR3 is CASSLTLSGNTIYF. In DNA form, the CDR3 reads TGTGCCAGCAGCTTAACGCTCTCTGGAAACACCATATATTTT. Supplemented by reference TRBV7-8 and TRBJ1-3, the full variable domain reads GAGVSQSPRYKVAKRGQDVALRCDPISGHVSLFWYQQALGQGPEFLTYFQNEAQLDKSGLPSDRFFAERPEGSVSTLKIQRTQQEDSAVYLCASSLTLSGNTIYFGEGSWLTVV.

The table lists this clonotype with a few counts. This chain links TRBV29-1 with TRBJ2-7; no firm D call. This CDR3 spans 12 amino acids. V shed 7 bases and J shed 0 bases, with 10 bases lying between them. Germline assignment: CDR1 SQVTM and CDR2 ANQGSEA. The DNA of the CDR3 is TGCAGCGCTCAAGTAAACTCCTACGAGCAGTACTTC. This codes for CSAQVNSYEQYF.

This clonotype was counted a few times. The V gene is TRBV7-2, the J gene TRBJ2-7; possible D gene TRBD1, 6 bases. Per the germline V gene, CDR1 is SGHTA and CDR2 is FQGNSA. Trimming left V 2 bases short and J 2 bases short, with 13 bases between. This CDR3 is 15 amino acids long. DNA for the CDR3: TGTGCCAGCAGCTTATATGATACAGGGCCCTACGAGCAGTACTTC. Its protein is CASSLYDTGPYEQYF. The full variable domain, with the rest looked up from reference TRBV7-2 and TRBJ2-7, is GAGVSQSPSNKVTEKGKDVELRCDPISGHTALYWYRQSLGQGLEFLIYFQGNSAPDKSGLPSDRFSAERTGGSVSTLTIQRTQQEDSAVYLCASSLYDTGPYEQYFGPGTRLTVT.

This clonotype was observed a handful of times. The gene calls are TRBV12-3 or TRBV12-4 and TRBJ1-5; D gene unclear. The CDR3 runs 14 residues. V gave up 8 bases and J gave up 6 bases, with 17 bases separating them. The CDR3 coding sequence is TGTGCCAGCGGACGACAAGGGCCCAGTCAGCCCCAGCATTTT. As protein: CASGRQGPSQPQHF.

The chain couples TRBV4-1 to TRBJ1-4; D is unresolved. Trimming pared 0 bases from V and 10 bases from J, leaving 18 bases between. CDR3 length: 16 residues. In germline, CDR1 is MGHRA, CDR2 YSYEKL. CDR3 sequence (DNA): TGCGCCAGCAGCCAAGAAGGTACCCTACCTAACGGAAAACTGTTTTTT. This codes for CASSQEGTLPNGKLFF.

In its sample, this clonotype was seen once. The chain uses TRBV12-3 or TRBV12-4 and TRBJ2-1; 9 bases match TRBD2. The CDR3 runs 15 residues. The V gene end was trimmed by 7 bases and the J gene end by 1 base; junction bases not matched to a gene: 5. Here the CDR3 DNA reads TGTGCCAGCACCCCAGCGGGAGGATCCTACAATGAGCAGTTCTTC. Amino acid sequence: CASTPAGGSYNEQFF.

The CDR3 DNA reads as TGTGCCACCAGCAGAGTCCTAGCCGCTGGGGATACGCAGTATTTT. This translates into CATSRVLAAGDTQYF. V and J are TRBV15 and TRBJ2-3; a weak D match, TRBD2 (5 bases). Germline V lookup: CDR1 LNHNV, CDR2 YYDKDF (reference sequence). V was cut by 1 base and J by 6 bases, with 14 bases left in between. The CDR3 totals 15 residues.